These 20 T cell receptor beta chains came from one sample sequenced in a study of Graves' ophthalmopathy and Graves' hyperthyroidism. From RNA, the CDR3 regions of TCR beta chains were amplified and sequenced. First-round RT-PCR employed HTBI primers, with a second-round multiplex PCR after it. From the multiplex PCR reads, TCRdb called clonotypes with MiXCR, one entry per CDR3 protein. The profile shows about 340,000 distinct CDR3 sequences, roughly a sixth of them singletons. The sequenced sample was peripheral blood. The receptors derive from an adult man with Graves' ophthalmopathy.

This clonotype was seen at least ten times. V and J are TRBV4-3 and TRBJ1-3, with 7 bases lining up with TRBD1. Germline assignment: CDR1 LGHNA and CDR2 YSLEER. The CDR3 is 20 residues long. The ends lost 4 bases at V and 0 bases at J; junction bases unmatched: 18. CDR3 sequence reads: CASSREQTGSRFLSGNTIYF. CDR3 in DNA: TGCGCCAGCAGCCGGGAGCAGACAGGGTCCCGATTCCTCTCTGGAAACACCATATATTTT.

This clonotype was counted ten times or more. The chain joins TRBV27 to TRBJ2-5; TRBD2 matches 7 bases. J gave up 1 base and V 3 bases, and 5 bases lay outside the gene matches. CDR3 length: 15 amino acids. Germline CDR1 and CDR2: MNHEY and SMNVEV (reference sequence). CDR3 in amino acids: CASSFSGGSQETQYF. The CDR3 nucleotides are TGTGCCAGCAGTTTTTCCGGGGGGAGCCAAGAGACCCAGTACTTC.

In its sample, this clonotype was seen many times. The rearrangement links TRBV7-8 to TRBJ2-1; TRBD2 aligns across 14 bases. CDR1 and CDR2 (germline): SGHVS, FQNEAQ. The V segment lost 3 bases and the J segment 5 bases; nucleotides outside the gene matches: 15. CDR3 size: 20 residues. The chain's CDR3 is CASSFRTSGRWFATHNEQFF. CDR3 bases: TGTGCCAGCAGCTTTAGGACTAGCGGGAGGTGGTTCGCAACGCACAATGAGCAGTTCTTC.

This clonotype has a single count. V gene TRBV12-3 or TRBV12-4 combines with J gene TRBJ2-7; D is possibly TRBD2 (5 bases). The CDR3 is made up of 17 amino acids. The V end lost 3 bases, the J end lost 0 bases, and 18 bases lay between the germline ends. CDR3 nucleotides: TGTGCCAGCAGTTTTGGGAGAGGAGACTCCAGCTCCTACGAGCAGTACTTC. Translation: CASSFGRGDSSSYEQYF.

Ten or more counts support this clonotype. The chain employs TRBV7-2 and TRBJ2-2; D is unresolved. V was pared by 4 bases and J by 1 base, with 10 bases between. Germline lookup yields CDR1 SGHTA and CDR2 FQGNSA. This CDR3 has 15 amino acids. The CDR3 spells CASSYRARNTGELFF. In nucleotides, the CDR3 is TGTGCCAGCAGCTATAGGGCCAGGAACACCGGGGAGCTGTTTTTT.

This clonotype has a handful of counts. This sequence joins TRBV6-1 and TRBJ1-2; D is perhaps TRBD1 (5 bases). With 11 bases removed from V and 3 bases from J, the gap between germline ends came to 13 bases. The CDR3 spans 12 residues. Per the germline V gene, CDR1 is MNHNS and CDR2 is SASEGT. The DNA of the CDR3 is TGTGCCGGAGAGGGGTTGGACTATGGCTACACCTTC. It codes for CAGEGLDYGYTF.

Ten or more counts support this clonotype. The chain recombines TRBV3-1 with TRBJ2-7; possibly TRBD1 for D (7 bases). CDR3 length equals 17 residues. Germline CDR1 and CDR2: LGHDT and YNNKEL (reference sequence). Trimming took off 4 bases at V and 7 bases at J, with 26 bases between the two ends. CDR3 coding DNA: TGTGCCAGCAGCCTAAGGGGGGCCCGGGACAGAAAATTGGAGCAGTACTTC. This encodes CASSLRGARDRKLEQYF.

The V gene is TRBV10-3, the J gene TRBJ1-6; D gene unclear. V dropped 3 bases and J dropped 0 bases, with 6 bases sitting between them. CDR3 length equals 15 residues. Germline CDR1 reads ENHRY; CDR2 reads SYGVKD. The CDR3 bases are TGTGCCATCAGTGATCCCCCCTCCTATAATTCACCCCTCCACTTT. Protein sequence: CAISDPPSYNSPLHF.

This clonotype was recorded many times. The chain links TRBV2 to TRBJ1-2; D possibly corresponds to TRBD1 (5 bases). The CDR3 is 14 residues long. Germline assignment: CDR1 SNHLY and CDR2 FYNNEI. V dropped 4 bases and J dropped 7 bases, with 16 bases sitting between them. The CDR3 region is CASSGGGQGGGYTF. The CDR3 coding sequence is TGTGCCAGCAGTGGGGGCGGGCAGGGTGGTGGCTACACCTTC. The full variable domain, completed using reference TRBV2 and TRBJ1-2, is EPEVTQTPSHQVTQMGQEVILRCVPISNHLYFYWYRQILGQKVEFLVSFYNNEISEKSEIFDDQFSVERPDGSNFTLKIRSTKLEDSAMYFCASSGGGQGGGYTFGSGTRLTVV.

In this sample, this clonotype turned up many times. CDR3 in amino acids: CSARDRTSGSGYTF. The CDR3, as DNA: TGCAGTGCTAGAGATAGGACTTCTGGGAGTGGCTACACCTTC. This rearrangement joins TRBV20-1 to TRBJ1-2; no definite D call. The CDR3 is made up of 14 amino acids. The V end was cut by 0 bases, the J end by 7 bases, with 15 bases between. Germline CDR1 DFQATT, CDR2 SNEGSKA (reference sequence).

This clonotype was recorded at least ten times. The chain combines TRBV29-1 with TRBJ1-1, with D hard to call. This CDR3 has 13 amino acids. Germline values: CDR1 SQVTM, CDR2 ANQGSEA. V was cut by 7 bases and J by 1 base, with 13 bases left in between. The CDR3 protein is CSADPQGNTEAFF. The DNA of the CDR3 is TGCAGCGCCGATCCCCAAGGGAACACTGAAGCTTTCTTT. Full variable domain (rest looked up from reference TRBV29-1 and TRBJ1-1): SAVISQKPSRDICQRGTSLTIQCQVDSQVTMMFWYRQQPGQSLTLIATANQGSEATYESGFVIDKFPISRPNLTFSTLTVSNMSPEDSSIYLCSADPQGNTEAFFGQGTRLTVV.

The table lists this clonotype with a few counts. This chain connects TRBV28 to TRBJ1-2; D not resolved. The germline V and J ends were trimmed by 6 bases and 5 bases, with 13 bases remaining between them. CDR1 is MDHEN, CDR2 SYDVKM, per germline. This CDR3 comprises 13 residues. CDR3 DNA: TGTGCCAGCAGAGACGGAGTAGCTTATGGCTACACCTTC. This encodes CASRDGVAYGYTF.

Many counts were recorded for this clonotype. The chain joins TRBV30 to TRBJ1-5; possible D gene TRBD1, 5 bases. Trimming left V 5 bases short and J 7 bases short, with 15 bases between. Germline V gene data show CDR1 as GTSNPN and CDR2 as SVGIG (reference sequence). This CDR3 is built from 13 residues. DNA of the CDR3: TGTGCCTGGGAGGAGGGTCGGGGGCAGCCCCAGCATTTT. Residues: CAWEEGRGQPQHF.

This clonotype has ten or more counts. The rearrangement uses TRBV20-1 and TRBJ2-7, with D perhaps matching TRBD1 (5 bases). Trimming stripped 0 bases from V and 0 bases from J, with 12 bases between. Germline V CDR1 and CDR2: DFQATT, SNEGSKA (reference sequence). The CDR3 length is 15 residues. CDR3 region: CSARDFGATSYEQYF. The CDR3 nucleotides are TGCAGTGCTAGAGATTTTGGGGCTACCTCCTACGAGCAGTACTTC.

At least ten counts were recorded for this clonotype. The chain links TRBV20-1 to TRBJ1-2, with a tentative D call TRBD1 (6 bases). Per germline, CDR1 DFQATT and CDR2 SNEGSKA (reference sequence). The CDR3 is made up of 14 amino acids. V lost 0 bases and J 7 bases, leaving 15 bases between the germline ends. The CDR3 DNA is TGCAGTGCTAGAGAATTAAGCGGACAGTCTGGCTACACCTTC. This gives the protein CSARELSGQSGYTF.

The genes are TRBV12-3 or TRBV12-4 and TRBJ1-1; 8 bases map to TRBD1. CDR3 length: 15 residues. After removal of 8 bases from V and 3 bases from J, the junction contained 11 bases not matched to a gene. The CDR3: CASQVAGGSYTEAFF. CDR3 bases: TGTGCCAGCCAGGTGGCAGGGGGCTCGTACACTGAAGCTTTCTTT.

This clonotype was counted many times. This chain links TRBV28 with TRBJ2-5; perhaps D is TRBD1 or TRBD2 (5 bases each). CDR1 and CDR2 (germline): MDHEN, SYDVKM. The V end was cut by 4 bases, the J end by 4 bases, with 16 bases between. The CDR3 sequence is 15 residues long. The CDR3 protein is CASSYGRGVRETQYF. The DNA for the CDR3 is TGTGCCAGCAGTTACGGGCGAGGGGTTCGAGAGACCCAGTACTTC.

The DNA for the CDR3 is TGTGCCAGCGGGGAAAAACAGGGTTCCGAAGCTTTCTTT. Protein product: CASGEKQGSEAFF. The chain couples TRBV6-1 to TRBJ1-1; D perhaps matches TRBD1 (6 bases). Germline values: CDR1 MNHNS, CDR2 SASEGT. The CDR3 contains 13 residues. Deletions cut 8 bases from V and 8 bases from J, with 18 bases between.

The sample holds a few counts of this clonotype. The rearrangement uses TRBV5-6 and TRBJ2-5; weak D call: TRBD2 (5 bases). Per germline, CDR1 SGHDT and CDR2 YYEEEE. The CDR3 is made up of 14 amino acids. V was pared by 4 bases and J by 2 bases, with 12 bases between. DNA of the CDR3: TGTGCCAGCAGCCCCGGACTTCTACAAGAGACCCAGTACTTC. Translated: CASSPGLLQETQYF. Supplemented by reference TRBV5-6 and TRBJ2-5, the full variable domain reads DAGVTQSPTHLIKTRGQQVTLRCSPKSGHDTVSWYQQALGQGPQFIFQYYEEEERQRGNFPDRFSGHQFPNYSSELNVNALLLGDSALYLCASSPGLLQETQYFGPGTRLLVL.

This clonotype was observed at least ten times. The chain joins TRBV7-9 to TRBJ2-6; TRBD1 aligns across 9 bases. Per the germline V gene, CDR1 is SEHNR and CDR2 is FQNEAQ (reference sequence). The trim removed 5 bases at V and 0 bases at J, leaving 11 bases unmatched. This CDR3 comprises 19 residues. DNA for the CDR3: TGTGCCAGCAGCACTCCTCAGGGGACAGGGATCTCTGGGGCCAACGTCCTGACTTTC. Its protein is CASSTPQGTGISGANVLTF. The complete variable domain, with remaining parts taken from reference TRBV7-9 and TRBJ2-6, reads DTGVSQNPRHKITKRGQNVTFRCDPISEHNRLYWYRQTLGQGPEFLTYFQNEAQLEKSRLLSDRFSAERPKGSFSTLEIQRTEQGDSAMYLCASSTPQGTGISGANVLTFGAGSRLTVL.